One and the same sample provided the 15 T cell receptor beta chains below, sequenced in a study of identical twins. TCRdb itself ran the 5' RACE reads through MiXCR, one entry per CDR3 protein. The data contain under 300,000 distinct CDR3 sequences, about 14% of them seen just once; the ten biggest clones take up around 8.3%. The material sequenced was memory (CD45RO+) T cells sorted from blood. These receptors originate from a woman aged 18 to 35 in good health.

This chain links TRBV28 with TRBJ2-5; 9 nucleotides agree with TRBD1. Germline V gene sequence: CDR1 MDHEN, CDR2 SYDVKM. Germline trimming cut 6 bases from V and 4 bases from J; bases unmatched to any gene: 12. CDR3 length equals 16 residues. The CDR3 nucleotides are TGTGCCAGCAGAAAAATCCGGGACAGGGTGTTAGAGACCCAGTACTTC. Translated, it gives CASRKIRDRVLETQYF.

This clonotype was counted many times. This rearrangement joins TRBV3-1 to TRBJ1-5, with D unresolved. V was shortened by 0 bases and J by 6 bases, with 6 bases between the two germline ends. The length of the CDR3 is 13 residues. CDR1 and CDR2 (germline): LGHDT, YNNKEL (reference sequence). The DNA of the CDR3 is TGTGCCAGCAGCCAAGATCTGGGTCAGCCCCAGCATTTT. This encodes CASSQDLGQPQHF. Variable domain in full (rest from reference TRBV3-1 and TRBJ1-5): DTAVSQTPKYLVTQMGNDKSIKCEQNLGHDTMYWYKQDSKKFLKIMFSYNNKELIINETVPNRFSPKSPDKAHLNLHINSLELGDSAVYFCASSQDLGQPQHFGDGTRLSIL.

This clonotype was observed a handful of times. The V call is TRBV12-3 or TRBV12-4, the J call TRBJ2-2; 11 positions match TRBD2. Trimming at V came to 3 bases and at J to 5 bases, leaving 8 bases not matched to a gene. CDR3 size: 17 residues. CDR3 nucleotide sequence: TGTGCCAGCAGTTTTGCACTAGCGGGAGTTTGGACCGGGGAGCTGTTTTTT. Encoded protein: CASSFALAGVWTGELFF.

The genes are TRBV23-1 and TRBJ2-7; D may be TRBD1 or TRBD2 (5 bases each). Being an ORF, TRBV23-1 has a function that is uncertain. This CDR3 region has 15 residues. Deletions cut 1 base from V and 4 bases from J, with 14 bases between. CDR3 amino acids: CASSQCRDGFYEQYF. In nucleotides, the CDR3 is TGCGCCAGCAGTCAATGCCGGGACGGATTTTACGAGCAGTACTTC.

This clonotype was seen a single time. V is TRBV20-1 and J is TRBJ2-5, with D uncertain. The CDR3 spans 13 residues. The germline CDR1 and CDR2 sequences are DFQATT and SNEGSKA (reference sequence). Between the trimmed V and J ends, which lost 5 bases and 6 bases, there was a span of 16 bases. The CDR3 here is CSASVLMGQTQYF. Written as DNA, the CDR3 is TGCAGTGCTTCCGTCTTGATGGGTCAGACCCAGTACTTC.

The chain recombines TRBV20-1 with TRBJ2-7, with TRBD2 identical over 10 bases. Germline V gene sequence: CDR1 DFQATT, CDR2 SNEGSKA (reference sequence). The J segment lost 3 bases and the V segment lost 2 bases, leaving 1 base of the junction unmatched. This CDR3 comprises 13 residues. The DNA for the CDR3 is TGCAGTGCTAGACTAGCGGGAGTCTACGAGCAGTACTTC. Protein sequence: CSARLAGVYEQYF.

This clonotype was found many times. The chain combines TRBV7-6 with TRBJ2-7, with TRBD1 identical over 9 bases. CDR1 is SGHVS and CDR2 is FNYEAQ in the germline V gene. Trimming cost V 5 bases and J 2 bases; bases outside gene matches: 7. The CDR3 consists of 15 residues. CDR3: CASSRTGTGTYEQYF. The CDR3 coding sequence is TGTGCCAGCAGCCGGACCGGGACAGGGACCTACGAGCAGTACTTC.

This chain joins TRBV7-2 and TRBJ1-1; 9 positions agree with TRBD1. Per germline, CDR1 SGHTA and CDR2 FQGNSA. The CDR3 runs 14 residues. V dropped 5 bases and J dropped 6; count of bases not matched to a gene: 7. The CDR3 nucleotides are TGTGCCAGCAGCCCTACAGGGGGCAGGGCTGAAGCTTTCTTT. Translated: CASSPTGGRAEAFF. Full variable domain (missing parts from reference TRBV7-2 and TRBJ1-1): GAGVSQSPSNKVTEKGKDVELRCDPISGHTALYWYRQSLGQGLEFLIYFQGNSAPDKSGLPSDRFSAERTGGSVSTLTIQRTQQEDSAVYLCASSPTGGRAEAFFGQGTRLTVV.

The DNA of the CDR3 is TGTGCCACCAGCAGGCGGAGATTAACGAACACCGGGGAGCTGTTTTTT. This codes for CATSRRRLTNTGELFF. This chain links TRBV15 with TRBJ2-2; D is ambiguous. V dropped 3 bases and J dropped 0 bases, with 11 bases sitting between them. Germline V gene lookup returns CDR1 LNHNV and CDR2 YYDKDF (reference sequence). The CDR3 totals 16 residues.

This clonotype was observed at least ten times. The chain uses TRBV6-2 or TRBV6-3 and TRBJ1-2, with no clear D. Trimming removed 5 bases from V and 8 bases from J, with 9 bases in between. This CDR3 is 11 amino acids long. The germline V gene encodes CDR1 MNHEY and CDR2 SVGEGT. DNA of the CDR3: TGTGCCAGCAGTGAGGAAGGAGGCTACACCTTC. Residues: CASSEEGGYTF.

This clonotype was seen only a few times. This sequence joins TRBV7-9 and TRBJ2-3, with D unresolved. Germline V gene lookup returns CDR1 SEHNR and CDR2 FQNEAQ (reference sequence). The CDR3 extends over 14 amino acids. V lost 2 bases, J lost 0 bases, and 6 bases lay in between. CDR3 protein: CASSLLSSTDTQYF. Written as DNA, the CDR3 is TGTGCCAGCAGCTTATTATCTAGCACAGATACGCAGTATTTT.

The chain joins TRBV20-1 to TRBJ2-1, with 10 bases lining up with TRBD1. Germline assignment: CDR1 DFQATT and CDR2 SNEGSKA (reference sequence). Trimming cost V 4 bases and J 6 bases; bases outside gene matches: 6. CDR3 size: 14 residues. CDR3 coding DNA: TGCAGTGCTATTGGGACAGGGGTGAGCAATGAGCAGTTCTTC. Protein: CSAIGTGVSNEQFF.

This clonotype was detected many times. This chain uses TRBV11-2 with TRBJ2-1; 11 bases are shared with TRBD2. CDR1 is SGHAT and CDR2 is FQNNGV in the germline V gene. This CDR3 comprises 19 residues. The ends lost 5 bases at V and 1 base at J; junction bases unmatched: 13. The CDR3: CASSQWGLAGGASYNEQFF. CDR3 sequence (DNA): TGTGCCAGCAGCCAGTGGGGGCTAGCGGGAGGAGCGTCCTACAATGAGCAGTTCTTC. The variable domain in full, completed from reference TRBV11-2 and TRBJ2-1, reads EAGVAQSPRYKIIEKRQSVAFWCNPISGHATLYWYQQILGQGPKLLIQFQNNGVVDDSQLPKDRFSAERLKGVDSTLKIQPAKLEDSAVYLCASSQWGLAGGASYNEQFFGPGTRLTVL.

This clonotype was seen only a few times. V and J are TRBV29-1 and TRBJ2-1; perhaps TRBD2 as D (5 bases). CDR3 length: 15 amino acids. Germline values: CDR1 SQVTM, CDR2 ANQGSEA. Trimming pared 4 bases from V and 0 bases from J, leaving 13 bases between. CDR3 sequence (DNA): TGCAGCGTTGCCGACGGGATTAGCTCCTACAATGAGCAGTTCTTC. Amino acids: CSVADGISSYNEQFF.

J is TRBJ2-3 and V is TRBV18; tentatively, D is TRBD1 or TRBD2 (5 bases each). The V gene's germline CDR1 is KGHSH and CDR2 LQKENI. V dropped 0 bases and J dropped 4 bases, with 8 bases sitting between them. The CDR3 runs to 14 residues. The CDR3: CASSPPGTPDTQYF. DNA of the CDR3: TGTGCCAGCTCACCACCGGGGACGCCAGATACGCAGTATTTT.